The next 18 T cell receptor beta chains were all read from a single sample in a study of T cell repertoires in cytomegalovirus infection. TCRdb independently ran MiXCR on the reads; one entry per CDR3 protein. The sample records under 200,000 distinct CDR3 sequences, 8% to 10% being singletons. Material: PBMCs. The receptor source for this set is a human donor in good health (CMV status not recorded). Some clones in this sample may be carry-over from other donors' samples.

This clonotype was seen ten or more times. This chain connects TRBV12-3 or TRBV12-4 to TRBJ2-1, with D uncertain. The CDR3 runs to 15 residues. V lost 3 bases, J lost 6 bases, and 15 bases lay in between. The CDR3 DNA reads TGTGCCAGCAGTTTTCGGCCGCCTCCCCGCAATGAGCAGTTCTTC. It encodes CASSFRPPPRNEQFF.

This clonotype was seen at least ten times. The chain is built from TRBV2 and TRBJ1-6; TRBD1 is a possible D gene (6 bases). Germline V gene sequence: CDR1 SNHLY, CDR2 FYNNEI. This CDR3 is built from 17 residues. Trimming took off 4 bases at V and 9 bases at J, with 22 bases between the two ends. CDR3 nucleotide sequence: TGTGCCAGCAGTGTGAACACCGGGGGCGCCGGGATTTCACCCCTCCACTTT. This encodes CASSVNTGGAGISPLHF.

The gene calls are TRBV10-3 and TRBJ2-3; 8 nucleotides agree with TRBD2. CDR1 is ENHRY, CDR2 SYGVKD, per germline. The V and J ends lost 6 bases and 4 bases, in that order; junction bases with no gene match: 12. The CDR3 contains 16 residues. The CDR3 DNA reads as TGTGCCATCAGCGGAAGCGTTAGCGGGGTATCAGATACGCAGTATTTT. This codes for CAISGSVSGVSDTQYF.

The chain has TRBV30 and TRBJ1-1; the D gene is possibly TRBD1 (5 bases). V dropped 7 bases and J dropped 2 bases, with 20 bases sitting between them. Germline V CDR1 and CDR2: GTSNPN, SVGIG (reference sequence). CDR3 length: 15 residues. In nucleotides, the CDR3 is TGTGCCTTTTACAGGCTTGGAGGGATAAACACTGAAGCTTTCTTT. It codes for CAFYRLGGINTEAFF.

The table lists this clonotype with many counts. The chain is built from TRBV20-1 and TRBJ1-5; 9 bases match TRBD1. The germline V gene has CDR1 DFQATT and CDR2 SNEGSKA (reference sequence). V shed 3 bases, J shed 0 bases, and the junction held 6 bases outside the gene matches. CDR3 length: 16 amino acids. CDR3 DNA: TGCAGTGCTAGTGTGACAGGGGGTAATAGCAATCAGCCCCAGCATTTT. It yields the protein CSASVTGGNSNQPQHF.

This clonotype was recorded many times. The chain is built from TRBV15 and TRBJ2-1; 8 bases are shared with TRBD1. The CDR3 has 15 amino acids. V lost 0 bases to trimming and J lost 6 bases; unmatched junction nucleotides: 4. Germline CDR1 reads LNHNV; CDR2 reads YYDKDF (reference sequence). In nucleotides, the CDR3 is TGTGCCACCAGCAGAGAACAGGGGGAATCCAATGAGCAGTTCTTC. Amino acid sequence: CATSREQGESNEQFF. The whole variable domain, remainder taken from reference TRBV15 and TRBJ2-1, is DAMVIQNPRYQVTQFGKPVTLSCSQTLNHNVMYWYQQKSSQAPKLLFHYYDKDFNNEADTPDNFQSRRPNTSFCFLDIRSPGLGDTAMYLCATSREQGESNEQFFGPGTRLTVL.

This clonotype was recorded a few times. The chain links TRBV2 to TRBJ2-3, with D uncertain. The V gene lost 7 bases and the J gene lost 4 bases, with 9 bases spanning the gap. CDR3 size: 12 residues. The germline gives CDR1 SNHLY, CDR2 FYNNEI. The CDR3 region has the DNA TGTGCCAGCAATCTACGGGCAGATACGCAGTATTTT. This codes for CASNLRADTQYF.

At least ten counts were recorded for this clonotype. J is TRBJ2-5 and V is TRBV18; 8 bases are shared with TRBD1. V trimming: 4 bases; J trimming: 2 bases; junction bases outside the gene matches: 3. Looked up from germline, CDR1 is KGHSH and CDR2 is LQKENI. This CDR3 comprises 14 residues. The CDR3 spells CASSRNRGQETQYF. The CDR3 DNA reads TGTGCCAGCTCACGAAACAGGGGGCAAGAGACCCAGTACTTC.

This clonotype has a count of ten or more. The chain links TRBV7-2 to TRBJ2-7, with TRBD2 matching over 7 bases. Germline V lookup: CDR1 SGHTA, CDR2 FQGNSA. The ends lost 4 bases at V and 3 bases at J; junction bases unmatched: 3. This CDR3 is built from 13 residues. The chain's CDR3 is CASSWGGSYEQYF. The CDR3 DNA follows: TGTGCCAGCAGCTGGGGAGGGAGCTACGAGCAGTACTTC.

This clonotype was detected a few times. The chain combines TRBV6-2 or TRBV6-3 with TRBJ2-3, with 13 bases fitting TRBD2. The CDR3 sequence is 17 residues long. J was trimmed by 5 bases and V by 6 bases; bases with no gene match: 11. Germline CDR1 MNHEY, CDR2 SVGEGT. CDR3 nucleotides: TGTGCCAGCAGAAAGTGGACTAGCGGGAGTGTCGGAGATACGCAGTATTTT. It yields the protein CASRKWTSGSVGDTQYF.

This clonotype has at least ten counts. The chain links TRBV7-8 to TRBJ2-1; 8 bases align to TRBD2. Trimming at V came to 3 bases and at J to 7 bases, leaving 11 bases not matched to a gene. The germline CDR1 and CDR2 sequences are SGHVS and FQNEAQ. The CDR3 spans 16 residues. The CDR3 DNA reads TGTGCCAGCAGCTTGTCGATCCGGGGGGGCGGGAATGAGCAGTTCTTC. This codes for CASSLSIRGGGNEQFF.

This clonotype was observed at least ten times. CDR3 in DNA: TGTGCCAGCAGCTTATTAAAGGGTTCAAACTATGGCTACACCTTC. Its translation is CASSLLKGSNYGYTF. The gene calls are TRBV7-2 and TRBJ1-2; D gene uncertain. V lost 2 bases, J lost 2 bases, and 12 bases lay in between. The CDR3 runs 15 residues. In germline, CDR1 is SGHTA, CDR2 FQGNSA.

This clonotype was seen at least ten times. The genes are TRBV6-1 and TRBJ2-3; 10 nucleotides agree with TRBD1. Trimming removed 5 bases from V and 1 base from J; junction bases left unmatched: 6. The CDR3 has 16 amino acids. CDR1 MNHNS and CDR2 SASEGT come from the germline V gene. The CDR3 here is CASSPPGTGGTDTQYF. The CDR3 DNA is TGTGCCAGCAGTCCGCCCGGGACAGGGGGCACAGATACGCAGTATTTT.

This clonotype has more than one count but fewer than ten. V usage is TRBV20-1 and J usage is TRBJ2-5; 9 bases match TRBD1. V was pared by 6 bases and J by 6 bases, with 14 bases of the junction left unmatched. Per germline, CDR1 DFQATT and CDR2 SNEGSKA (reference sequence). This CDR3 has 15 amino acids. The CDR3 spells CSALPAGTGWKTQYF. DNA of the CDR3: TGCAGTGCCCTTCCTGCTGGGACAGGGTGGAAGACCCAGTACTTC.

This clonotype occurred many times. CDR3 DNA sequence: TGTGCCAGCAGTTCCTCCGGGACAGGGAGCTACGAGCAGTACTTC. Amino acids: CASSSSGTGSYEQYF. This chain connects TRBV28 to TRBJ2-7; 9 bases are shared with TRBD1. CDR3 length: 15 residues. Looked up from germline, CDR1 is MDHEN and CDR2 is SYDVKM. Trimming removed 4 bases from V and 3 bases from J; junction bases left unmatched: 7.

This clonotype was recorded many times. The CDR3 DNA reads as TGTGCCAGCAGCTTAGGATCTGGGACTAGCGGCAATGAGCAGTTCTTC. Its protein product is CASSLGSGTSGNEQFF. The chain joins TRBV7-9 to TRBJ2-1; TRBD2 matches 11 bases. The germline V gene has CDR1 SEHNR and CDR2 FQNEAQ (reference sequence). The J segment lost 6 bases and the V segment lost 1 base, leaving 5 bases of the junction unmatched. CDR3 length: 16 amino acids.

The chain is built from TRBV14 and TRBJ2-3; tentatively, D is TRBD2 (5 bases). V was shortened by 4 bases and J by 2 bases, with 19 bases between the two germline ends. The germline gives CDR1 SGHDN, CDR2 FVKESK. The CDR3 is 17 residues long. This chain's CDR3 is CASSRNPAEAFTDTQYF. The CDR3 nucleotides read TGTGCCAGCAGCCGGAACCCTGCGGAGGCCTTCACAGATACGCAGTATTTT.

The chain recombines TRBV7-9 with TRBJ2-5, with D perhaps TRBD1 (6 bases). V shed 5 bases and J shed 10 bases, with 23 bases lying between them. The CDR3 is made up of 15 amino acids. Germline CDR1 SEHNR, CDR2 FQNEAQ (reference sequence). CDR3 nucleotide sequence: TGTGCCAGCAGCATTGGGACACCCGAGATGGGTGACCAGTACTTC. Its translation is CASSIGTPEMGDQYF.